This T cell receptor beta chain was sequenced for a study of T cell repertoires in cytomegalovirus infection. Study as a whole: Selected CMV epitopes included recently identified HLA-C-restricted ones as well as well-studied HLA-B-restricted ones. It can be stated that public TCR beta signatures indicated CMV infection as well as a matching HLA type. Study results and caveats: The response measured ex vivo was dominated by TCR beta clonotypes (HLA-C-restricted and CMV-specific).

TCRdb fed the reads into MiXCR, producing one record per CDR3 protein. The sample has 310,000 or so distinct CDR3 sequences, roughly 25% seen once; the top ten hold 13%. Germline CDR1 reads MGHRA; CDR2 reads YSYEKL. V was clipped by 1 base and J by 0 bases; unmatched bases: 4. The CDR3 runs 17 residues. With respect to this clonotype: Its antigen is as yet unknown.

V gene TRBV4-1 combines with J gene TRBJ1-2, with 11 positions matching TRBD1. The TCR was taken from a human donor in good health (CMV status not recorded). Some clones in this sample may be carry-over from other donors' samples. The sample here was cultured PBMCs, taken from culture after CMV antigen stimulation. CDR3 in amino acids: CASSQVRTGGTNYGYTF. As DNA, the CDR3 is TGCGCCAGCAGCCAAGTAAGGACAGGGGGCACTAACTATGGCTACACCTTC.